One sample yielded the 19 T cell receptor beta chains listed below, sequenced in a study of T-cell memory formation after mild COVID-19. MiXCR, run by TCRdb on the 5' RACE reads, gives a single entry per CDR3 protein. The table lists over 150,000 distinct CDR3 sequences, 15% to 20% of them singletons. Sequencing was performed on PBMCs or a T cell subset sorted from them (not recorded which). Receptors originate from a man aged 18 to 29 who had mild COVID-19 (a few samples of this study predate the infection). Cell type and time point are not known.

This clonotype occurred a few times. The chain combines TRBV7-3 with TRBJ1-1; tentative D call: TRBD1 (5 bases). V lost 1 base and J 4 bases, leaving 10 bases between the germline ends. Per the germline V gene, CDR1 is SGHTA and CDR2 is FQGTGA. The CDR3 length is 14 residues. The DNA for the CDR3 is TGTGCCAGCAGCTTAAACAGGTTAGGCACTGAAGCTTTCTTT. This translates into CASSLNRLGTEAFF. Combining the CDR3 with reference TRBV7-3 and TRBJ1-1 gives the whole variable domain GAGVSQTPSNKVTEKGKYVELRCDPISGHTALYWYRQSLGQGPEFLIYFQGTGAADDSGLPNDRFFAVRPEGSVSTLKIQRTERGDSAVYLCASSLNRLGTEAFFGQGTRLTVV.

This clonotype was counted a few times. The rearrangement joins TRBV18 to TRBJ2-3; TRBD1 matches 7 bases. Per the germline V gene, CDR1 is KGHSH and CDR2 is LQKENI. This CDR3 is built from 17 residues. After removal of 1 base from V and 1 base from J, the junction contained 8 bases not matched to a gene. The chain's CDR3 is CASSPRRQGLGTDTQYF. The CDR3 nucleotides are TGTGCCAGCTCACCACGGCGACAGGGTCTAGGCACAGATACGCAGTATTTT.

J is TRBJ2-5 and V is TRBV5-1, with 8 bases fitting TRBD2. Germline CDR1 is SGHRS and CDR2 is YFSETQ. J was trimmed by 5 bases and V by 4 bases; bases with no gene match: 7. The CDR3 has 14 residues. The CDR3 protein is CASSPSGGGETQYF. CDR3 nucleotide sequence: TGCGCCAGCAGCCCCAGCGGGGGTGGGGAGACCCAGTACTTC.

This sequence joins TRBV4-1 and TRBJ1-4; D not certain. The CDR3 extends over 16 amino acids. Germline CDR1 is MGHRA and CDR2 is YSYEKL. Between the trimmed V and J ends, which lost 0 bases and 6 bases, there was a span of 14 bases. This CDR3 reads CASSQDTRPGHEKLFF. The CDR3 DNA reads as TGCGCCAGCAGCCAAGATACCCGGCCCGGCCATGAAAAACTGTTTTTT.

This sequence joins TRBV12-3 or TRBV12-4 and TRBJ1-3, with 7 bases identical to TRBD1. J was trimmed by 9 bases and V by 5 bases; bases with no gene match: 10. The CDR3 length is 14 residues. CDR3 nucleotides: TGTGCCAGCAGTCCTACGACAGGGTCGGGCACCATATATTTT. Translated: CASSPTTGSGTIYF.

The chain uses TRBV5-1 and TRBJ1-5; D remains ambiguous. The V end was cut by 2 bases, the J end by 5 bases, with 11 bases between. The CDR3 covers 14 residues. Germline CDR1 is SGHRS and CDR2 is YFSETQ. Here the CDR3 reads CASSFLGSDQPQHF. CDR3 DNA: TGCGCCAGCAGCTTTCTTGGGTCAGATCAGCCCCAGCATTTT.

This clonotype occurred many times. J is TRBJ2-1 and V is TRBV12-3 or TRBV12-4; the match to TRBD1 covers 7 bases. Germline trimming cut 7 bases from V and 6 bases from J; bases unmatched to any gene: 6. The CDR3 runs to 13 residues. Here the CDR3 reads CASTLGQVNEQFF. The DNA for the CDR3 is TGTGCCAGCACCTTAGGACAGGTCAATGAGCAGTTCTTC.

The rearrangement uses TRBV6-2 or TRBV6-3 and TRBJ2-2, with 7 bases fitting TRBD1. J was trimmed by 6 bases and V by 5 bases; bases with no gene match: 9. The germline V gene encodes CDR1 MNHEY and CDR2 SVGEGT. The CDR3 covers 15 residues. The CDR3 DNA sequence: TGTGCCAGCAGTCAACAGGGGATTATCGCCGGGGAGCTGTTTTTT. This encodes CASSQQGIIAGELFF.

The J gene is TRBJ2-5, the V gene TRBV3-2; the table names TRBD1, a call not compared with the DNA. TRBV3-2 is a pseudogene. The CDR3 extends over 16 amino acids. The CDR3 region is CASSQDPAGQEETQYF. CDR3 sequence (DNA): TGTGCCAGCAGCCAAGATCCTGCGGGACAGGAAGAGACCCAGTACTTC.

This chain connects TRBV5-1 to TRBJ1-1; 7 bases agree with TRBD1. Germline V gives CDR1 SGHRS, CDR2 YFSETQ. V gave up 0 bases and J gave up 0 bases; unmatched junction bases: 2. This CDR3 contains 15 residues. The chain's CDR3 is CASSLEGQMNTEAFF. The CDR3 nucleotides read TGCGCCAGCAGCTTGGAGGGACAGATGAACACTGAAGCTTTCTTT.

CDR3 DNA: TGCAGCGTTCCCCCCAGCAATGAGCAGTTCTTC. Its translation is CSVPPSNEQFF. The V call is TRBV29-1, the J call TRBJ2-1; D not certain. Germline-derived CDR1 and CDR2 are SQVTM and ANQGSEA. V was shortened by 5 bases and J by 6 bases, with 8 bases between the two germline ends. CDR3 length: 11 amino acids.

The J gene is TRBJ1-2, the V gene TRBV20-1; no definite D call. Germline CDR1 is DFQATT and CDR2 is SNEGSKA (reference sequence). CDR3 length: 14 amino acids. V was shortened by 1 base and J by 4 bases, with 13 bases between the two germline ends. The CDR3 is CSARVAVNIYGYTF. Written as DNA, the CDR3 is TGCAGTGCTAGAGTCGCCGTAAACATCTATGGCTACACCTTC.

This clonotype was recorded a few times. V usage is TRBV12-3 or TRBV12-4 and J usage is TRBJ1-1; 7 bases are a match to TRBD1. CDR3 size: 16 residues. V was clipped by 1 base and J by 4 bases; unmatched bases: 9. The CDR3 protein is CASSLGQGVGATEAFF. The DNA of the CDR3 is TGTGCCAGCAGTTTAGGGCAGGGGGTAGGGGCCACTGAAGCTTTCTTT.

This clonotype has more than one count but fewer than ten. This CDR3 is CSARDWTSGGKTQYF. DNA of the CDR3: TGCAGTGCTAGAGATTGGACTAGCGGGGGAAAGACCCAGTACTTC. The chain combines TRBV20-1 with TRBJ2-5, with 13 bases that match TRBD2. The CDR3 extends over 15 amino acids. CDR1 is DFQATT and CDR2 is SNEGSKA in the germline V gene (reference sequence). The junction had 4 bases not matched to a gene; V was cut back by 0 bases and J by 6 bases.

This clonotype came up a few times. V and J are TRBV24-1 and TRBJ2-7; D unclear. The CDR3 loop spans 8 amino acids. The V gene lost 6 bases and the J gene lost 11 bases, with 4 bases spanning the gap. CDR1 KGHDR and CDR2 SFDVKD come from the germline V gene. The CDR3 nucleotides read TGTGCCACCAGTTATAAGTACGTC. Encoded protein: CATSYKYV.

This clonotype appeared a few times. The V gene is TRBV7-9, the J gene TRBJ2-3, with 7 bases aligning to TRBD2. Germline-derived CDR1 and CDR2 are SEHNR and FQNEAQ (reference sequence). The CDR3 has 13 amino acids. J lost 5 bases, V lost 5 bases, and 4 bases had no gene match. The CDR3 sequence is CASSPWGGDTQYF. The CDR3 DNA reads TGTGCCAGCAGCCCCTGGGGGGGAGATACGCAGTATTTT.

The V call is TRBV6-5, the J call TRBJ1-5; unclear D gene. Germline V gene lookup returns CDR1 MNHEY and CDR2 SVGAGI. The CDR3 extends over 16 amino acids. With 2 bases removed from V and 0 bases from J, the gap between germline ends came to 11 bases. The CDR3 is CASSYDMESSNQPQHF. As DNA, the CDR3 is TGTGCCAGCAGTTACGATATGGAGTCTAGCAATCAGCCCCAGCATTTT.

This chain connects TRBV19 to TRBJ1-6; 12 nucleotides match TRBD1. CDR1 and CDR2 from the germline V gene are LNHDA and SQIVND (reference sequence). The CDR3 is 15 residues long. V trimming: 3 bases; J trimming: 8 bases; junction bases outside the gene matches: 2. The CDR3 loop reads CASSIGTGGYSPLHF. The CDR3 DNA sequence: TGTGCCAGTAGTATCGGGACAGGGGGCTATTCACCCCTCCACTTT.

This clonotype was seen a handful of times. The V call is TRBV18, the J call TRBJ1-1; 8 positions match TRBD1. The CDR3 loop spans 15 amino acids. Germline-derived CDR1 and CDR2 are KGHSH and LQKENI. The V gene end was trimmed by 3 bases and the J gene end by 4 bases; junction bases not matched to a gene: 7. For the CDR3, the DNA is TGTGCCAGCTCACCCTCGACAGGGGAAGGCACTGAAGCTTTCTTT. As protein: CASSPSTGEGTEAFF.